Listed below are T cell receptor beta chains from one sample, sequenced in a study of regulatory T cells in long-lasting Graves disease. TCRdb recomputed calls from the multiplex PCR reads with MiXCR, one row per CDR3 protein. The sample has about 460,000 distinct CDR3 sequences, around 15% seen once. A further study also used this sample, focusing on T cells in Graves' hyperthyroidism and ophthalmopathy.

This specimen was peripheral blood mononuclear cells (PBMCs), taken at new diagnosis, from a patient treated with antithyroid drugs. The receptors shown here come from a woman aged 45-59 years with Graves disease. CDR3s include the opening cysteine and the closing phenylalanine or tryptophan. Each record gives: V gene, J gene, CDR3 protein.

v_call: TRBV2
j_call: TRBJ2-2
cdr3_aa: CASSGSGTHNTGELFF

v_call: TRBV7-2
j_call: TRBJ1-4
cdr3_aa: CASSAQGGGEKLFF

v_call: TRBV27
j_call: TRBJ2-1
cdr3_aa: CASSFLSGRAAEQFF

v_call: TRBV12-3/TRBV12-4
j_call: TRBJ1-1
cdr3_aa: CASSWGQANTEAFF

v_call: TRBV20-1
j_call: TRBJ2-3
cdr3_aa: CSARGGSGRTADTQYF

v_call: TRBV10-3
j_call: TRBJ2-3
cdr3_aa: CATIGLAGGGDTQYF

v_call: TRBV12-3/TRBV12-4
j_call: TRBJ1-2
cdr3_aa: CASSFVLGTGYYGYTF

v_call: TRBV4-1
j_call: TRBJ2-7
cdr3_aa: CASSQDPNRVYEQYF

v_call: TRBV20-1
j_call: TRBJ2-3
cdr3_aa: CSARDISSGSSDTQYF

v_call: TRBV9
j_call: TRBJ2-3
cdr3_aa: CASSGGLAGSTETQYF

v_call: TRBV12-3/TRBV12-4
j_call: TRBJ2-2
cdr3_aa: CASNRGRENTGELFF

v_call: TRBV28
j_call: TRBJ2-1
cdr3_aa: CASLRPSYNEQFF

v_call: TRBV19
j_call: TRBJ1-5
cdr3_aa: CASSISTIGQPQHF

v_call: TRBV30
j_call: TRBJ1-2
cdr3_aa: CAWSDSGQRLFYGYTF

v_call: TRBV28
j_call: TRBJ1-5
cdr3_aa: CASTSTGQGRNQPQHF

v_call: TRBV9
j_call: TRBJ2-2
cdr3_aa: CASSEDRGVSTGELFF

v_call: TRBV7-9
j_call: TRBJ2-4
cdr3_aa: CASSLEILGRKNIQYF

v_call: TRBV24-1
j_call: TRBJ2-2
cdr3_aa: CATSDPKQDSLNTGELFF

v_call: TRBV28
j_call: TRBJ2-7
cdr3_aa: CASSLGHTEQYF

v_call: TRBV5-1
j_call: TRBJ2-5
cdr3_aa: CASSPLAVKETQYF

v_call: TRBV12-3/TRBV12-4
j_call: TRBJ2-7
cdr3_aa: CASRGLADYEQYF

v_call: TRBV28
j_call: TRBJ2-7
cdr3_aa: CASSFIRGTYEQYF

v_call: TRBV19
j_call: TRBJ2-5
cdr3_aa: CASSIAGQQGETQYF

v_call: TRBV6-6
j_call: TRBJ1-6
cdr3_aa: CASSYSGNRDSPLHF

v_call: TRBV20-1
j_call: TRBJ1-1
cdr3_aa: CSARSREMNTEAFF

v_call: TRBV28
j_call: TRBJ2-1
cdr3_aa: CASSWTGAQNEQFF

v_call: TRBV28
j_call: TRBJ2-1
cdr3_aa: CASSSRGGPSYNEQFF

v_call: TRBV6-2/TRBV6-3
j_call: TRBJ2-6
cdr3_aa: CASSYQPRTFEGAGANVLTF

v_call: TRBV5-1
j_call: TRBJ1-2
cdr3_aa: CASSFLAGGYTF

v_call: TRBV2
j_call: TRBJ1-5
cdr3_aa: CASSEWGQVQPQHF

v_call: TRBV2
j_call: TRBJ2-1
cdr3_aa: CARGLEGNNEQFF

v_call: TRBV5-1
j_call: TRBJ2-2
cdr3_aa: CASSLGQGPGELFF

v_call: TRBV27
j_call: TRBJ1-1
cdr3_aa: CASSSGPLNTEAFF

v_call: TRBV9
j_call: TRBJ2-3
cdr3_aa: CASSVGQRDTTDTQYF

v_call: TRBV9
j_call: TRBJ2-3
cdr3_aa: CASSSGRPTDTQYF

v_call: TRBV5-1
j_call: TRBJ2-1
cdr3_aa: CASSDGTSGKYNEQFF

v_call: TRBV20-1
j_call: TRBJ2-7
cdr3_aa: CSAKRTSGSYEQYF